The T cell receptor (beta chain) under discussion was sequenced for a study of neurological immune-mediated disorders. The study's findings and limits: HTLV-1-associated myelopathy had the most TCR clonal expansion, and multiple sclerosis had the least, less than healthy controls. CDR3 amino acid sequences of expanded clones were not shared across subjects, a result suggesting private repertoires in all groups.

This clonotype was seen at least ten times. Its cognate antigen is unknown. The authors produced cDNA by 5'RACE using 10-nucleotide random UMIs. One entry per CDR3 protein results from TCRdb running MiXCR on the 5' RACE reads. This sample has 25,000 to 35,000 distinct CDR3 sequences; roughly 15% occur once, and the top ten carry 25% to 30%. The CDR3 is 17 residues long. The V end lost 0 bases, the J end lost 5 bases, and 16 bases lay between the germline ends. The germline V gene has CDR1 MNHEY and CDR2 SVGEGT. V is TRBV6-2 or TRBV6-3 and J is TRBJ2-2; TRBD2 is a possible D gene (5 bases). The source of this sequence is a man between 65 and 85 years old in good health. Sequenced input: PBMCs. The DNA of the CDR3 is TGTGCCAGCAGTTACTCGAAAAACAGCCAGCGGACCGGGGAGCTGTTTTTT. Its protein is CASSYSKNSQRTGELFF.